Reported below is one TCR beta chain. Its matching antigen is unknown. CD4+ cell separation produced CD45RA+ naive and CD45RA-negative memory subsets. Method: immunoSEQ multiplex PCR; TCRdb's copy keeps in-frame clones and lacks some. Here the sample spans hundreds of thousands of clones, more than 95% being singletons. This CDR3 region has 10 residues. CDR1 and CDR2 from the germline V gene are MDHEN and SYDVKM. The ends were cut back, 8 bases at V and 1 base at J, with 2 bases in the middle. This sample was included in a study of shared clonotypes between healthy human individuals. Study details: Every donor yielded three CD4 naive, three CD4 memory, two CD8 naive and one CD8 memory plate.

Study outcomes and limitations: Rarefaction analysis demonstrated incomplete sorted-subset sequencing notwithstanding large depth. Clonotype sharing levels among donors were expected to vary with sequencing depth.

The chain combines TRBV28 with TRBJ1-1; D not resolved. Sequenced material: naive CD4+ T cells sorted from blood. Subset meaning: CD45RA+ positively selected. The TCR was taken from a woman in her thirties in good health. The CDR3 coding sequence is TGTGCCAGCCAGAACACTGAAGCTTTCTTT. The encoded protein is CASQNTEAFF.